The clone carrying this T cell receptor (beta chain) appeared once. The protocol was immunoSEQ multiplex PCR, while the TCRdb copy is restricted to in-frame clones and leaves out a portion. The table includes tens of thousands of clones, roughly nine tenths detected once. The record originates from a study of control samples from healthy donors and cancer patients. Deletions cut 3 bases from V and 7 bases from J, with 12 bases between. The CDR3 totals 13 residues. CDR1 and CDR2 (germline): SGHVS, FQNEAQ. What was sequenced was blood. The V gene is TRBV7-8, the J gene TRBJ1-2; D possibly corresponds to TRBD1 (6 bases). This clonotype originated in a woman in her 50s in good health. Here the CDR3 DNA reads TGTGCCAGCAGCTTCAGGGGAGGTTTTGGCTACACCTTC. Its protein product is CASSFRGGFGYTF.